This TCR beta chain was captured by sequencing in a study of cytomegalovirus exposure and HLA in healthy donors. Study outcomes and limitations: Most of the TCR beta V segments (in an earlier analysis) were productive either about 87% or about 30% of the time.

CDR1 and CDR2 (germline): SNHLY, FYNNEI. The CDR3 is 16 amino acids. V was clipped by 8 bases and J by 10 bases; unmatched bases: 21. Primers for the PCR totalled 60 Vbeta and 13 Jbeta. As handled by the study authors: Approximately 9.9 million of roughly 81 million unique TCR beta chains were shared, per a later count. Clones were read by immunoSEQ multiplex PCR, and TCRdb kept only the in-frame ones, dropping some. The V and J calls and clone size were taken over from that table, and D and trimming were inferred from the DNA. The table shows 75,000 to 100,000 clones, with around 74% occurring only once. With regard to this clone: No antigen is known for it.

The sequence was collected from a female donor in good health and CMV-seropositive. The chain has TRBV2 and TRBJ2-5; 8 positions agree with TRBD1. The sample was PBMCs. The CDR3 sequence: CASLRGPGTGQEGQYF. Here the CDR3 DNA reads TGTGCCAGCCTAAGAGGCCCCGGGACAGGCCAAGAGGGCCAGTACTTC.